This T cell receptor beta chain is drawn from a study of CD8+CD57+ T cells in acquired aplastic anemia. Whole-study findings and limits: Between patients and controls, some 31 CD8+ CDR3 sequences were found in common.

Genomic DNA templated the TCR beta VDJ and CDR3 profiling. Via MiXCR, TCRdb re-called the reads, giving one row per CDR3 protein. Here the sample spans hundreds of thousands of distinct CDR3 sequences, 65% to 90% being singletons. As concerns this clonotype: Its antigen is unknown. One end of the junction fails to match germline, which may point to a read error.

The CDR3 is made up of 14 amino acids. Germline V gives CDR1 SGHTA, CDR2 FQGTGA. CD8+CD57+ cell expansion, shown by flow cytometry, had occurred in the patients selected for sequencing. V and J are TRBV7-3 and TRBJ2-7, with D perhaps matching TRBD1 or TRBD2 (5 bases each). Sequenced material: sorted CD4+, CD8+, or CD8+CD57+ T cells (not recorded which) from PBMCs. This clonotype was sampled from a human donor with aplastic anemia. The CDR3 here is CATSGWGVAYEQYF. CDR3 in DNA: TGTGCCACCAGCGGCTGGGGCGTCGCCTACGAGCAGTACTTC.